This T cell receptor beta chain emerged from a study of blood T cell repertoires in COVID-19. As for the study in general: Researchers got acute and convalescent COVID-19 samples from the United States, Italy and Spain. PBMCs, B-cell-depleted T cells, or T cells provided the cDNA or gDNA that made up the material.

In the original analysis: Amplification from reference gene primers served as the basis for estimated nucleated cell counts. This table comes from immunoSEQ multiplex PCR, and its TCRdb copy is limited to in-frame clones, with some not included. That table furnishes V, J and clone size, whereas the DNA furnished D and trimming. Of about 200,000 clones listed, roughly 78% are singletons. V gave up 0 bases and J gave up 3 bases; unmatched junction bases: 6. Per the germline V gene, CDR1 is SGDLS and CDR2 is YYNGEE. This CDR3 has 17 residues. Sequencing was carried out using peripheral blood. This TCR was sampled from a woman in her thirties or forties with acute or convalescent COVID-19. The rearrangement uses TRBV9 and TRBJ2-1, with 10 bases matching TRBD2. In DNA, the CDR3 is TGTGCCAGCAGCGTAGACGCTAGCGGGGGCTTCTACAATGAGCAGTTCTTC. The encoded protein is CASSVDASGGFYNEQFF.